These 16 T cell receptor beta chains came from one sample sequenced in a study of blood T cell repertoires in COVID-19. Clones were read by immunoSEQ multiplex PCR, and TCRdb kept only the in-frame ones, dropping some. This sample carries about 190,000 clones, about 82% of them seen once, and the ten largest clones take 7.5% to 10%. Sequencing was performed on PBMCs or T cells enriched from blood (not recorded which). The receptors shown here come from a woman aged 30 to 39 who had recovered from COVID-19.

The V gene is TRBV3-1 (or the pseudogene TRBV3-2), the J gene TRBJ2-3; tentative D call: TRBD2 (5 bases). The CDR3 sequence is 14 residues long. Between the trimmed V and J ends, which lost 0 bases and 1 base, there was a span of 5 bases. Germline CDR1 LGHDT, CDR2 YNNKEL (reference sequence). The CDR3 region has the DNA TGTGCCAGCAGCCAAGAGGGAGGCACAGATACGCAGTATTTT. Its translation: CASSQEGGTDTQYF.

V and J are TRBV3-1 (or the pseudogene TRBV3-2) and TRBJ2-2; TRBD1 agrees at 10 bases. J was trimmed by 6 bases and V by 7 bases; bases with no gene match: 11. Germline V gene sequence: CDR1 LGHDT, CDR2 YNNKEL (reference sequence). The CDR3 contains 16 residues. The CDR3 DNA is TGTGCCAGCACACCAAGGGACAGGGGATATCCCGGGGAGCTGTTTTTT. Protein: CASTPRDRGYPGELFF.

This clone was counted many times. The chain employs TRBV2 and TRBJ2-1, with a possible D match to TRBD1 (6 bases). This CDR3 is 14 amino acids long. With 6 bases removed from V and 6 bases from J, the gap between germline ends came to 15 bases. Per the germline V gene, CDR1 is SNHLY and CDR2 is FYNNEI. In DNA, the CDR3 is TGTGCCAGCAGCCCAGGACAGATGATCAATGAGCAGTTCTTC. Protein product: CASSPGQMINEQFF. The full variable domain, completed using reference TRBV2 and TRBJ2-1, is EPEVTQTPSHQVTQMGQEVILRCVPISNHLYFYWYRQILGQKVEFLVSFYNNEISEKSEIFDDQFSVERPDGSNFTLKIRSTKLEDSAMYFCASSPGQMINEQFFGPGTRLTVL.

This clone was seen a few times. The chain has TRBV7-5 and TRBJ1-6. TRBV7-5 constitutes a pseudogene. This CDR3 spans 18 amino acids. CDR3 region: CARSLAGVASSYNSPLHF. CDR3 coding DNA: TGTGCCAGAAGCTTAGCCGGGGTTGCGAGCTCCTATAATTCACCCCTCCACTTT.

The gene calls are TRBV28 and TRBJ1-5, with a possible D match to TRBD1 (6 bases). The CDR3 has 15 amino acids. The V end lost 5 bases, the J end lost 4 bases, and 15 bases lay between the germline ends. CDR1 is MDHEN and CDR2 is SYDVKM in the germline V gene. CDR3 sequence reads: CASSPSRTVNQPQHF. The CDR3 bases are TGTGCCAGCAGTCCTTCCCGGACAGTGAATCAGCCCCAGCATTTT. Full variable domain (missing parts from reference TRBV28 and TRBJ1-5): DVKVTQSSRYLVKRTGEKVFLECVQDMDHENMFWYRQDPGLGLRLIYFSYDVKMKEKGDIPEGYSVSREKKERFSLILESASTNQTSMYLCASSPSRTVNQPQHFGDGTRLSIL.

This chain joins TRBV7-6 and TRBJ2-3; 11 bases agree with TRBD2. The CDR3 spans 16 residues. The trim removed 1 base at V and 0 bases at J, leaving 0 bases unmatched. Germline loops: CDR1 SGHVS, CDR2 FNYEAQ. The CDR3 loop is CASSLGTSGSTDTQYF. The DNA of the CDR3 is TGTGCCAGCAGCTTAGGGACTAGCGGGAGCACAGATACGCAGTATTTT.

V and J are TRBV28 and TRBJ1-2, with TRBD1 as a possible D gene (6 bases). The CDR3 consists of 12 residues. V was clipped by 5 bases and J by 5 bases, with 9 bases between them. Germline V lookup: CDR1 MDHEN, CDR2 SYDVKM. This CDR3 is CASSTTGYGYTF. For the CDR3, the DNA is TGTGCCAGCAGTACTACAGGGTATGGCTACACCTTC.

This clone was seen a single time. The rearrangement uses TRBV11-3 and TRBJ2-2, with D possibly matching TRBD1 (6 bases). Trimming took 2 bases from V and 6 from J, leaving 7 bases between them. CDR3 length: 13 residues. Germline values: CDR1 SGHNT, CDR2 YENEEA. DNA for the CDR3: TGTGCCAGCAGCTTATCAGGGGCCGGGGAGCTGTTTTTT. It codes for CASSLSGAGELFF.

The chain has TRBV3-1 (or the pseudogene TRBV3-2) and TRBJ1-1; 8 nucleotides match TRBD1. Germline CDR1 is LGHDT and CDR2 is YNNKEL (reference sequence). The CDR3 length is 14 residues. Losses at the gene ends were 7 bases for V and 5 bases for J; bases not matched to a gene: 9. CDR3 in DNA: TGTGCCAGCAATGATGTCAGGGGGCCGACTGAAGCTTTCTTT. As protein: CASNDVRGPTEAFF.

The V call is TRBV6-5, the J call TRBJ2-7; tentatively, D is TRBD2 (6 bases). The V gene's germline CDR1 is MNHEY and CDR2 SVGAGI. The germline V and J ends were trimmed by 6 bases and 3 bases, with 15 bases remaining between them. The CDR3 is 14 residues long. In DNA, the CDR3 is TGTGCCAGCAGAAGTGTGCGGGATCTCTACGAGCAGTACTTC. The encoded protein is CASRSVRDLYEQYF.

The CDR3 spells CASQGQGGSPLHF. The CDR3 DNA sequence: TGTGCCAGCCAGGGACAGGGTGGGTCACCCCTCCACTTT. The chain has TRBV27 and TRBJ1-6, with 9 nucleotides matching TRBD1. V lost 8 bases and J lost 10; bases outside the gene matches: 6. CDR1 and CDR2 (germline): MNHEY, SMNVEV (reference sequence). This CDR3 spans 13 amino acids.

The chain joins TRBV27 to TRBJ1-1; possibly TRBD1 for D (5 bases). The length of the CDR3 is 14 residues. The V end was cut by 5 bases, the J end by 1 base, with 11 bases between. CDR1 and CDR2 (germline): MNHEY, SMNVEV (reference sequence). CDR3 coding DNA: TGTGCCAGCAGTACCTCGGGGGGGAACACTGAAGCTTTCTTT. Amino acid sequence: CASSTSGGNTEAFF.

The chain couples TRBV29-1 to TRBJ1-2; weak D call: TRBD1 (5 bases). CDR1 is SQVTM and CDR2 is ANQGSEA in the germline V gene. Trimming took 7 bases from V and 0 from J, leaving 12 bases between them. This CDR3 has 13 amino acids. This CDR3 reads CSALAGSNYGYTF. CDR3 in DNA: TGCAGCGCCCTGGCAGGGTCTAACTATGGCTACACCTTC.

Here the CDR3 reads CPPTPGSVGTEAFF. Here the CDR3 DNA reads TGTCCGCCAACGCCAGGGTCCGTTGGCACTGAAGCTTTCTTT. The rearrangement links TRBV21-1 to TRBJ1-1; the tabulated D call, TRBD1, remains unverified against the DNA. TRBV21-1 is a recognized pseudogene. This CDR3 region has 14 residues.

The V gene is TRBV7-3, the J gene TRBJ2-1; no clear D. This CDR3 is built from 12 residues. V lost 3 bases and J 3 bases, leaving 3 bases between the germline ends. The V gene's germline CDR1 is SGHTA and CDR2 FQGTGA. The CDR3: CASSFSYNEQFF. In DNA form, the CDR3 reads TGTGCCAGCAGCTTCAGCTACAATGAGCAGTTCTTC.

The J gene is TRBJ2-7, the V gene TRBV7-2, with 7 nucleotides matching TRBD2. CDR3 size: 14 residues. With V trimmed by 5 bases and J by 1 base, 5 bases remained unmatched. The V gene's germline CDR1 is SGHTA and CDR2 FQGNSA. This CDR3 is CASSTGGSSYEQYF. The DNA for the CDR3 is TGTGCCAGCAGCACGGGCGGGAGTTCCTACGAGCAGTACTTC. The whole variable domain, remainder taken from reference TRBV7-2 and TRBJ2-7, is GAGVSQSPSNKVTEKGKDVELRCDPISGHTALYWYRQSLGQGLEFLIYFQGNSAPDKSGLPSDRFSAERTGGSVSTLTIQRTQQEDSAVYLCASSTGGSSYEQYFGPGTRLTVT.